These 24 T cell receptor beta chains were all obtained from the same sample, sequenced in a study of Ad26.COV2.S vaccination and SARS-CoV-2 variants (dated by TCRdb to the early 2020s). Libraries came from the immunoSEQ multiplex PCR assay. TCRdb mirrors the immuneACCESS table, restricted to in-frame sequences. Some clones are absent from its copies; in checked studies, under half trace to an unresolved V gene, and the reason for the others is unknown. For this sample the table gives a few hundred thousand clones, of which 83% were detected only once. 7.4% of the sample comes from the top ten. The treatment or condition label, as the study defines it: roughly 18 received Ad26.COV2.S at low or high dose, single or two shots; 5 received placebo; per-sample allocation not given. Repertoires of vaccine and placebo recipients were sequenced from samples taken on day 63 after the first injection. The sequencing used peripheral blood, collected in a trial of Ad26.COV2.S vaccine versus placebo. The origin of the receptors is a person between 18 and 60 years old who received the Ad26.COV2.S COVID-19 vaccine or a placebo.

V and J are TRBV7-3 and TRBJ2-1; 10 positions agree with TRBD2. The CDR3 contains 15 residues. Trimming at V came to 5 bases and at J to 2 bases, leaving 3 bases not matched to a gene. Germline CDR1 and CDR2: SGHTA and FQGTGA. CDR3 nucleotide sequence: TGTGCCAGCAGCCGCGGACTAGCGGCCTACAATGAGCAGTTCTTC. Translation gives CASSRGLAAYNEQFF.

The rearrangement uses TRBV7-9 and TRBJ2-1, with 7 bases that match TRBD1. The J segment lost 0 bases and the V segment lost 6 bases, leaving 5 bases of the junction unmatched. Germline CDR1 reads SEHNR; CDR2 reads FQNEAQ (reference sequence). The CDR3 runs to 15 residues. The CDR3 bases are TGTGCCAGCAGACCCAGGGGGAGCTCCTACAATGAGCAGTTCTTC. Protein: CASRPRGSSYNEQFF.

The chain employs TRBV7-8 and TRBJ2-3, with D perhaps matching TRBD2 (5 bases). The germline V gene has CDR1 SGHVS and CDR2 FQNEAQ. Trimming cost V 3 bases and J 4 bases, with 5 bases left between them. CDR3 length: 12 residues. The CDR3 DNA sequence: TGTGCCAGCAGCTTGGGAGCAGATACGCAGTATTTT. Encoded protein: CASSLGADTQYF.

Only a few counts were recorded for this clone. This chain joins TRBV5-1 and TRBJ1-5; tentatively, D is TRBD1 (5 bases). This CDR3 has 15 amino acids. V was clipped by 0 bases and J by 4 bases, with 11 bases between them. Germline-derived CDR1 and CDR2 are SGHRS and YFSETQ. The CDR3: CASSLGSGPNQPQHF. As DNA, the CDR3 is TGCGCCAGCAGCTTGGGGTCGGGGCCTAATCAGCCCCAGCATTTT.

The V and J genes are TRBV10-3 and TRBJ2-3; D not certain. Trimming took off 3 bases at V and 8 bases at J, with 12 bases between the two ends. Germline assignment: CDR1 ENHRY and CDR2 SYGVKD. The CDR3 has 13 amino acids. Written as DNA, the CDR3 is TGTGCCATCAGTGAAATTGCCCCAGGTACGCAGTATTTT. As protein: CAISEIAPGTQYF.

This clone showed up just a few times. The gene calls are TRBV9 and TRBJ2-7; D remains unclear. Germline values: CDR1 SGDLS, CDR2 YYNGEE. Trimming removed 0 bases at V and 4 bases at J, with 11 bases between. This CDR3 is 14 amino acids long. For the CDR3, the DNA is TGTGCCAGCAGCGTAGGACCACCTCCATACGAGCAGTACTTC. Translated: CASSVGPPPYEQYF.

Here the CDR3 DNA reads TGTGCCTGGAGGGGACATACAGGGGGCGGGAAGACCCAGTACTTC. Encoded protein: CAWRGHTGGGKTQYF. This chain links TRBV30 with TRBJ2-5; 9 bases are a match to TRBD1. V shed 3 bases and J 6 bases; nucleotides not matched to a gene: 11. This CDR3 has 15 residues. Germline V gives CDR1 GTSNPN, CDR2 SVGIG (reference sequence). Using reference TRBV30 and TRBJ2-5 for the parts outside the CDR3, the full variable domain is SQTIHQWPATLVQPVGSPLSLECTVEGTSNPNLYWYRQAAGRGLQLLFYSVGIGQISSEVPQNLSASRPQDRQFILSSKKLLLSDSGFYLCAWRGHTGGGKTQYFGPGTRLLVL.

This chain's CDR3 is CSARVRETQYF. The CDR3 DNA sequence: TGCAGTGCTAGAGTACGGGAGACCCAGTACTTC. This chain joins TRBV20-1 and TRBJ2-5; D is ambiguous. The germline CDR1 and CDR2 sequences are DFQATT and SNEGSKA (reference sequence). V gave up 1 base and J gave up 5 bases, with 5 bases separating them. The CDR3 is made up of 11 amino acids.

This clone was counted between two and nine times. This chain uses TRBV19 with TRBJ1-2; tentative D call: TRBD1 (5 bases). The CDR3 covers 11 residues. With 5 bases removed from V and 7 bases from J, the gap between germline ends came to 8 bases. Germline CDR1 reads LNHDA; CDR2 reads SQIVND (reference sequence). CDR3 sequence (DNA): TGTGCCAGTAGTTTAGGGACTGGCTACACCTTC. The encoded protein is CASSLGTGYTF.

The chain carries TRBV19 and TRBJ2-3; a weak D match, TRBD1 (6 bases). Per germline, CDR1 LNHDA and CDR2 SQIVND (reference sequence). Between the trimmed V and J ends, which lost 4 bases and 3 bases, there was a span of 14 bases. This CDR3 comprises 15 residues. In nucleotides, the CDR3 is TGTGCCAGTAGTACTAACAGGGTGAGGACAGATACGCAGTATTTT. Residues: CASSTNRVRTDTQYF.

This chain links TRBV11-2 with TRBJ2-3; TRBD2 agrees at 9 bases. Germline V CDR1 and CDR2: SGHAT, FQNNGV. This CDR3 is 15 amino acids long. V trimming: 4 bases; J trimming: 4 bases; junction bases outside the gene matches: 6. The CDR3 nucleotides are TGTGCCAGCAGCTATAGCGGGAGTAAAGCAGATACGCAGTATTTT. The encoded protein is CASSYSGSKADTQYF. The whole variable domain, remainder taken from reference TRBV11-2 and TRBJ2-3, is EAGVAQSPRYKIIEKRQSVAFWCNPISGHATLYWYQQILGQGPKLLIQFQNNGVVDDSQLPKDRFSAERLKGVDSTLKIQPAKLEDSAVYLCASSYSGSKADTQYFGPGTRLTVL.

This clone is a singleton in its sample. V gene TRBV6-5 combines with J gene TRBJ2-7, with D unclear. Germline lookup yields CDR1 MNHEY and CDR2 SVGAGI. Trimming stripped 6 bases from V and 2 bases from J, with 8 bases between. CDR3 size: 12 residues. In DNA, the CDR3 is TGTGCCAGCAGCCCGGGCGCCTACGAGCAGTACTTC. Protein sequence: CASSPGAYEQYF.

The chain couples TRBV19 to TRBJ1-1; D gene unclear. Germline values: CDR1 LNHDA, CDR2 SQIVND (reference sequence). The germline V and J ends were trimmed by 5 bases and 1 base, with 11 bases remaining between them. The CDR3 is 14 residues long. CDR3 sequence (DNA): TGTGCCAGTAGTTTAAGAGTTCGGAACACTGAAGCTTTCTTT. The encoded protein is CASSLRVRNTEAFF.

V and J are TRBV10-3 and TRBJ2-1; TRBD2 matches 10 bases. Germline V gene sequence: CDR1 ENHRY, CDR2 SYGVKD. This CDR3 comprises 19 residues. Trimming at V came to 0 bases and at J to 1 base, leaving 9 bases not matched to a gene. The CDR3 loop is CAISESELAGSSSYNEQFF. CDR3 in DNA: TGTGCCATCAGTGAGTCTGAACTAGCGGGATCCTCATCCTACAATGAGCAGTTCTTC.

This clone was detected once. The V call is TRBV5-4, the J call TRBJ1-4; no definite D call. Germline CDR1 is SGHNT and CDR2 is YYREEE (reference sequence). Trimming stripped 4 bases from V and 3 bases from J, with 13 bases between. The CDR3 spans 15 residues. The CDR3 spells CASSLGGVPNEKLFF. The CDR3 DNA sequence: TGTGCCAGCAGCCTTGGTGGGGTTCCTAATGAAAAACTGTTTTTT.

The chain is built from TRBV19 and TRBJ1-1; D remains unclear. Looked up from germline, CDR1 is LNHDA and CDR2 is SQIVND (reference sequence). The CDR3 contains 13 residues. The V end lost 5 bases, the J end lost 2 bases, and 9 bases lay between the germline ends. The CDR3 is CASSLLRNTEAFF. The CDR3 nucleotides read TGTGCCAGTAGTCTCCTCCGAAACACTGAAGCTTTCTTT.

The V and J genes are TRBV6-5 and TRBJ2-1; 8 bases line up with TRBD2. CDR3 length equals 15 residues. Losses at the gene ends were 6 bases for V and 3 bases for J; bases not matched to a gene: 7. Germline V gene sequence: CDR1 MNHEY, CDR2 SVGAGI. CDR3 DNA sequence: TGTGCCAGCAGGCCTCAGCGGGGGCTCTACAATGAGCAGTTCTTC. This translates into CASRPQRGLYNEQFF.

The J gene is TRBJ2-7, the V gene TRBV19; D may correspond to TRBD1 or TRBD2 (5 bases each). Germline V CDR1 and CDR2: LNHDA, SQIVND (reference sequence). V shed 5 bases and J shed 5 bases, with 16 bases lying between them. The CDR3 contains 14 residues. The CDR3 spells CASSSSGRLHEQYF. The CDR3 nucleotides are TGTGCCAGTAGTTCGTCGGGACGCCTCCACGAGCAGTACTTC.

The rearrangement uses TRBV7-3 and TRBJ1-2, with D perhaps TRBD1 (5 bases). V lost 0 bases and J 7 bases, leaving 24 bases between the germline ends. This CDR3 is built from 18 residues. Germline V lookup: CDR1 SGHTA, CDR2 FQGTGA. The CDR3 DNA reads TGTGCCAGCAGCTTAACGGGGCCGGGGCGGCAGGGCTCGGGTGGCTACACCTTC. The encoded protein is CASSLTGPGRQGSGGYTF.

About this clone: The identical CDR3 is also encoded by other nucleotide sequences in the sample. The chain carries TRBV10-1 and TRBJ2-1; 10 bases line up with TRBD1. Per the germline V gene, CDR1 is WNHNN and CDR2 is SYGVQD (reference sequence). The CDR3 length is 14 residues. The V segment lost 8 bases and the J segment 4 bases; nucleotides outside the gene matches: 5. The CDR3 loop reads CASSRDRGYNEQFF. The CDR3 nucleotides are TGCGCCAGCTCACGGGACAGGGGATACAATGAGCAGTTCTTC.

This rearrangement joins TRBV7-9 to TRBJ1-4; D gene unclear. Germline V gives CDR1 SEHNR, CDR2 FQNEAQ (reference sequence). The CDR3 spans 15 residues. V lost 1 base and J 8 bases, leaving 14 bases between the germline ends. CDR3 coding DNA: TGTGCCAGCAGCTTAGTGGAGGGCTTAGGGGAAAAACTGTTTTTT. It translates to CASSLVEGLGEKLFF. Looking up the rest from reference TRBV7-9 and TRBJ1-4 gives the full variable domain: DTGVSQNPRHKITKRGQNVTFRCDPISEHNRLYWYRQTLGQGPEFLTYFQNEAQLEKSRLLSDRFSAERPKGSFSTLEIQRTEQGDSAMYLCASSLVEGLGEKLFFGSGTQLSVL.

J is TRBJ2-2 and V is TRBV3-1 (or the pseudogene TRBV3-2); perhaps TRBD2 as D (6 bases). V was pared by 1 base and J by 2 bases, with 14 bases between. Looked up from germline, CDR1 is LGHDT and CDR2 is YNNKEL (reference sequence). The CDR3 has 17 amino acids. CDR3 DNA: TGTGCCAGCAGCCAAGTCTCTGGGGGGTTTAACACCGGGGAGCTGTTTTTT. Translated: CASSQVSGGFNTGELFF.

The V call is TRBV29-1, the J call TRBJ1-3, with a possible D match to TRBD1 (6 bases). The CDR3 is made up of 12 amino acids. Germline V gene sequence: CDR1 SQVTM, CDR2 ANQGSEA. V dropped 6 bases and J dropped 4 bases, with 10 bases sitting between them. The CDR3 is CSVDTGGNTIYF. CDR3 coding DNA: TGCAGCGTGGATACAGGGGGAAACACCATATATTTT. The variable domain in full, with the rest retrieved from reference TRBV29-1 and TRBJ1-3, is SAVISQKPSRDICQRGTSLTIQCQVDSQVTMMFWYRQQPGQSLTLIATANQGSEATYESGFVIDKFPISRPNLTFSTLTVSNMSPEDSSIYLCSVDTGGNTIYFGEGSWLTVV.

V gene TRBV6-6 combines with J gene TRBJ2-1; the D is unclear. Trimming left V 4 bases short and J 9 bases short, with 10 bases between. This CDR3 has 12 residues. Germline CDR1 is MNHNY and CDR2 is SVGAGI (reference sequence). The CDR3 protein is CASSSAIGEQFF. CDR3 in DNA: TGTGCCAGCAGTTCTGCAATCGGTGAGCAGTTCTTC.